The following is a T cell receptor (beta chain) sequence with its context. These data are taken from a study of blood T cell repertoires in COVID-19. Study-level background: Acute-phase and convalescent COVID-19 samples originated in the United States, Italy and Spain.

Germline lookup yields CDR1 KGHSH and CDR2 LQKENI. V lost 3 bases to trimming and J lost 9 bases; unmatched junction nucleotides: 13. The length of the CDR3 is 16 residues. Assay: immunoSEQ multiplex PCR; the TCRdb copy retains only in-frame clones and omits some. The sample has about 69,000 clones; 84% are singletons. Seattle's enrolled individuals joined amid active infection and were then monitored longitudinally. The sequence derives from a man aged 50 to 60 with COVID-19, enrolled during active disease. The chain employs TRBV18 and TRBJ2-1, with 8 bases fitting TRBD2. Sequencing was done on a sample of peripheral blood. The CDR3: CASSPVGGVPTGEQFF. In DNA, the CDR3 is TGTGCCAGCTCACCCGTCGGGGGGGTGCCGACTGGTGAGCAGTTCTTC.